This is a list of T cell receptor beta chains from one sample in a study of blood T cell repertoires in COVID-19. Profiling relied on immunoSEQ multiplex PCR, and the TCRdb table lists in-frame clones only, not all of them. The repertoire includes a few hundred thousand clones, under 90% of them detected once, and around 3.2% sits in the top ten. The specimen was peripheral blood. The receptors derive from a woman aged 18-29 years with acute or convalescent COVID-19. Both conserved end residues are part of each CDR3. Each record gives: clone size, J gene, V gene, D gene, CDR3 protein, CDR3 DNA. The D gene is left open where the match is weak. Only some rows state a clone size, as once, few, many or a class for expanded clones.

>-|TRBJ1-1|TRBV5-1|-
CASSYTGFGDTEAFF
TGCGCCAGCAGCTACACAGGGTTTGGGGACACTGAAGCTTTCTTT
>-|TRBJ2-2|TRBV27|TRBD2
CASSSPGLAGGNTGELFF
TGTGCCAGCAGTTCCCCTGGACTAGCGGGAGGGAACACCGGGGAGCTGTTTTTT
>-|TRBJ1-5|TRBV7-9|TRBD1
CASSLVYGQGGQPQHF
TGTGCCAGCAGCTTAGTATATGGACAGGGAGGACAGCCCCAGCATTTT
>few|TRBJ2-3|TRBV11-2|TRBD2
CASSHSGSTDTQYF
TGTGCCAGCAGCCATAGCGGGAGCACAGATACGCAGTATTTT
>-|TRBJ1-5|TRBV27|-
CASSLSGPGGYSNQPQHF
TGTGCCAGCAGTTTATCGGGACCGGGGGGGTATAGCAATCAGCCCCAGCATTTT
>-|TRBJ2-7|TRBV28|TRBD2
CASSPNLAGASYEQYF
TGTGCCAGCAGTCCCAATCTAGCGGGAGCTTCCTACGAGCAGTACTTC
>many|TRBJ2-1|TRBV6-5|-
CASRRDLNTYNEQFF
TGTGCCAGCAGACGGGACTTGAACACCTACAATGAGCAGTTCTTC
>-|TRBJ1-4|TRBV30|TRBD1
CAWQGAREKLFF
TGTGCCTGGCAGGGGGCTCGGGAAAAACTGTTTTTT
>once|TRBJ2-3|TRBV5-1|TRBD2
CASSWGLPLSTDTQYF
TGCGCCAGCAGCTGGGGACTACCTCTTAGCACAGATACGCAGTATTTT
>-|TRBJ2-7|TRBV27|TRBD1
CASSRSGTGLYEQYF
TGTGCCAGCAGCCGATCCGGGACAGGGCTCTACGAGCAGTACTTC
>once|TRBJ2-1|TRBV5-4|-
CASSLGSPGHEQFF
TGTGCCAGCAGCTTGGGGTCACCTGGCCATGAGCAGTTCTTC
>-|TRBJ1-2|TRBV5-1|-
CASSLAPGLGLLYGYTF
TGCGCCAGCAGCTTGGCCCCGGGACTTGGGCTCCTCTATGGCTACACCTTC
>-|TRBJ2-7|TRBV20-1|-
CSASSGTLLYEQYF
TGCAGTGCTAGTTCCGGGACTCTCCTCTACGAGCAGTACTTC
>-|TRBJ2-7|TRBV5-1|TRBD1
CASSTGTAYEQYF
TGCGCCAGCAGCACCGGGACAGCCTACGAGCAGTACTTC
>few|TRBJ2-1|TRBV10-2|TRBD2
CASSEYPAGRADEQFF
TGCGCCAGCAGTGAGTATCCGGCGGGGAGGGCTGATGAGCAGTTCTTC
>-|TRBJ2-1|TRBV6-2/TRBV6-3|TRBD2
CASSYTLGTSGLNEQFF
TGTGCCAGCAGTTACACCCTGGGGACTAGCGGACTCAATGAGCAGTTCTTC
>-|TRBJ2-1|TRBV19|-
CASSISGEGPPYNEQFF
TGTGCCAGTAGTATATCAGGGGAGGGTCCACCCTACAATGAGCAGTTCTTC
>-|TRBJ2-7|TRBV19|TRBD2
CASSIVNSGAYEQYF
TGTGCCAGTAGTATAGTTAATAGCGGGGCCTACGAGCAGTACTTC
>-|TRBJ1-5|TRBV19|-
CASRPGWTQPQHF
TGTGCCAGTAGGCCAGGGTGGACTCAGCCCCAGCATTTT
>-|TRBJ2-1|TRBV7-8|TRBD2
CASSRGASGSINEQFF
TGTGCCAGCAGCCGAGGGGCTAGCGGGAGTATCAATGAGCAGTTCTTC
>-|TRBJ1-2|TRBV27|-
CASSFQSGYGYTF
TGTGCCAGCAGTTTTCAGTCAGGGTATGGCTACACCTTC
>-|TRBJ2-1|TRBV2|-
CASREGNSYNEQFF
TGTGCCAGCAGGGAGGGGAACTCCTACAATGAGCAGTTCTTC
>-|TRBJ2-7|TRBV27|TRBD2
CASRPGLAEGYEQYF
TGTGCCAGCAGACCGGGACTAGCGGAGGGATACGAGCAGTACTTC
>-|TRBJ1-1|TRBV7-2|TRBD1
CASTGTANTEAFF
TGTGCCAGCACCGGGACAGCAAACACTGAAGCTTTCTTT
>-|TRBJ2-7|TRBV5-6|-
CASSHSYEQYF
TGTGCCAGCAGCCACAGCTACGAGCAGTACTTC
>-|TRBJ2-1|TRBV6-2/TRBV6-3|TRBD2
CASSSTSGRIYNEQFF
TGTGCCAGCAGTTCCACTAGCGGGAGGATCTACAATGAGCAGTTCTTC
>-|TRBJ2-2|TRBV5-1|-
CASSLGHRAGELFF
TGCGCCAGCAGCTTAGGGCACAGGGCCGGGGAGCTGTTTTTT
>-|TRBJ1-1|TRBV5-6|-
CASSTLGGFEAFF
TGTGCCAGCAGCACCCTTGGGGGGTTCGAAGCTTTCTTT
>-|TRBJ1-6|TRBV27|-
CASSLAGVDDSPLHF
TGTGCCAGCAGTTTAGCGGGGGTTGATGATTCACCCCTCCACTTT
>-|TRBJ2-2|TRBV7-3|-
CASRSPSVNTGELFF
TGTGCCAGCAGGTCTCCCTCTGTGAACACCGGGGAGCTGTTTTTT
>-|TRBJ2-1|TRBV5-4|TRBD2
CASSLVTSGTYNEQFF
TGTGCCAGCAGCTTGGTCACTAGCGGGACTTACAATGAGCAGTTCTTC
>-|TRBJ1-6|TRBV20-1|TRBD1
CSASGQGFPPVNSPLHF
TGCAGTGCTAGTGGACAGGGGTTTCCTCCGGTTAATTCACCCCTCCACTTT
>-|TRBJ2-3|TRBV10-3|TRBD2
CAISESERAGGRTDTQYF
TGTGCCATCAGTGAGTCGGAAAGGGCGGGAGGACGCACAGATACGCAGTATTTT
>-|TRBJ2-5|TRBV25-1|TRBD1
CASSEFFPDRERETQYF
TGTGCCAGCAGTGAATTCTTCCCGGACAGGGAGAGGGAGACCCAGTACTTC
>few|TRBJ1-6|TRBV3-1/TRBV3-2|TRBD1
CASSQVGGKSPLHF
TGTGCCAGCAGCCAAGTAGGGGGCAAATCACCCCTCCACTTT
>-|TRBJ2-1|TRBV28|TRBD2
CASSVTLAESQFF
TGTGCCAGCAGTGTCACTCTAGCGGAAAGTCAGTTCTTC
>-|TRBJ1-2|TRBV2|-
CASSVVKGGYGYTF
TGTGCCAGCAGTGTGGTTAAGGGAGGCTATGGCTACACCTTC
>once|TRBJ2-1|TRBV5-1|-
CASSFSSDEQFF
TGCGCCAGCAGCTTTTCGTCCGATGAGCAGTTCTTC
>many|TRBJ1-1|TRBV7-8|-
CASSLAGTLNTEAFF
TGTGCCAGCAGCTTAGCCGGGACATTGAACACTGAAGCTTTCTTT
>-|TRBJ2-5|TRBV7-9|TRBD2
CASSFPSGNQETQYF
TGTGCCAGCAGCTTTCCTAGCGGGAACCAAGAGACCCAGTACTTC
>once|TRBJ1-2|TRBV28|TRBD1
CASCLGTGVSYGYTF
TGTGCCAGCTGCCTGGGGACAGGGGTTTCCTATGGCTACACCTTC
>-|TRBJ2-5|TRBV7-9|TRBD1
CASSLGTGAETQYF
TGTGCCAGCAGCTTAGGGACAGGGGCAGAGACCCAGTACTTC